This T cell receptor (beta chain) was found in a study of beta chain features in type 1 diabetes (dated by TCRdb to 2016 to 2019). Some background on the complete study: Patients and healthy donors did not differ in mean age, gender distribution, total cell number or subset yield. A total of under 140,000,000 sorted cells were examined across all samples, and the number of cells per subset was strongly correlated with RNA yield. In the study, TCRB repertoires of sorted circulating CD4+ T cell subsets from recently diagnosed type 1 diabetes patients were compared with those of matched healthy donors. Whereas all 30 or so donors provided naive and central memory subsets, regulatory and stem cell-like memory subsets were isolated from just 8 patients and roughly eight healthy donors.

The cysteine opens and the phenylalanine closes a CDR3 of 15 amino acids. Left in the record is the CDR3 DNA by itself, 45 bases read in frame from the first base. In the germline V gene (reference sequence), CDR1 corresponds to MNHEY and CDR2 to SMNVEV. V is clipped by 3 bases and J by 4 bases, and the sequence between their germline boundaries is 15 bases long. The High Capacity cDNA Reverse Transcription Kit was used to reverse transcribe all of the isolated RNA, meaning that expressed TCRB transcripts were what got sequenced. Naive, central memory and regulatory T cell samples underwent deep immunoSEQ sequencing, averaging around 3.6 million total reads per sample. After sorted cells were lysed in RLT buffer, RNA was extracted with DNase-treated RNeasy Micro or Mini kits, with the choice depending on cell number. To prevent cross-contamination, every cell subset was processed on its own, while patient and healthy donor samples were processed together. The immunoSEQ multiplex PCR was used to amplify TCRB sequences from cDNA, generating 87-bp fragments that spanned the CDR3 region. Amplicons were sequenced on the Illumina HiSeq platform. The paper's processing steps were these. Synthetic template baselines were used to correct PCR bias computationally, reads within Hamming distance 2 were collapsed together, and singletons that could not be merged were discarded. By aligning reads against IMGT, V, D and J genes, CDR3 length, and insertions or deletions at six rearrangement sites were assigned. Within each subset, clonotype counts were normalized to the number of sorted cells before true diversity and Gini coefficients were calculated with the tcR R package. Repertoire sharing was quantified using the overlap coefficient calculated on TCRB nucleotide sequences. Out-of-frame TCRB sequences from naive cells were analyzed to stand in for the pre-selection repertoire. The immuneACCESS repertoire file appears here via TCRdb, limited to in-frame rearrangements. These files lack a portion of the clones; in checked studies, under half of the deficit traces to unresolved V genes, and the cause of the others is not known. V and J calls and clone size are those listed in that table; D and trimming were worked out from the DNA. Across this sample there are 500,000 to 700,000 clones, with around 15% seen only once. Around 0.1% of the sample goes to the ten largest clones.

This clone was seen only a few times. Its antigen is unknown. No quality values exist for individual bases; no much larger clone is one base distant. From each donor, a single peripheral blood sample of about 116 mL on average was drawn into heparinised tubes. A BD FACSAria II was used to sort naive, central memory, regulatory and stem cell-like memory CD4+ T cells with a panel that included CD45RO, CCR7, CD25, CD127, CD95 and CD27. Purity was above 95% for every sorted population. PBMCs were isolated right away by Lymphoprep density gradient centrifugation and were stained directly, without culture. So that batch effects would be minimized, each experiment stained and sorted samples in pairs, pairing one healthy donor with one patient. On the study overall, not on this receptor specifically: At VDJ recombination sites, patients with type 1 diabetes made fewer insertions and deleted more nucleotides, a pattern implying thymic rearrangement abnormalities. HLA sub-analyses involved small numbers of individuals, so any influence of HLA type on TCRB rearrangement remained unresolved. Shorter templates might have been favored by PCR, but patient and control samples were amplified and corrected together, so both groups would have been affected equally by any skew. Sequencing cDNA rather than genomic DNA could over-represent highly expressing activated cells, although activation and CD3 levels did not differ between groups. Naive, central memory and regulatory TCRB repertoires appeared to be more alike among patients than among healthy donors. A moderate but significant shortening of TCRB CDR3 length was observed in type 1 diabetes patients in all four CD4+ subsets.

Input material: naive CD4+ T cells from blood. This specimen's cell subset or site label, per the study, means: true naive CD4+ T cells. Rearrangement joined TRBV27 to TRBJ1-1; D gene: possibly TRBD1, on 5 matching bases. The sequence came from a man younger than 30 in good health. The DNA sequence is TGTGCCAGCAGTTTGTGGGGGAAGCTTGGCACTGAAGCTTTCTTT. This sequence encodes CASSLWGKLGTEAFF.